A selection of T cell receptor beta chains follows, all from one sample in a study of cytomegalovirus exposure and HLA in healthy donors. The protocol was immunoSEQ multiplex PCR, while the TCRdb copy is restricted to in-frame clones and leaves out a portion. Among 160,000 or so clones, approximately 74% were seen once, and the ten largest hold around 2.8%. Sequenced: PBMCs. The source is a woman younger than 45 in good health and CMV-seronegative. Each CDR3 is given with its conserved first and last residue. The D gene is left open where the match is weak. Size is stated for part of the rows, as once, few or many counts, or as a class when the clone is expanded.

J gene	V gene	clone size	CDR3 length	D gene	CDR3 DNA	CDR3 protein
TRBJ2-7	TRBV9	few	14	NA	TGTGCCAGCAGCGTAGAGTACAGCTCCTACGAGCAGTACTTC	CASSVEYSSYEQYF
TRBJ2-7	TRBV4-2	NA	17	NA	TGTGCCAGCAGCCAAGATCATTTGGCGGATAGCTCCTACGAGCAGTACTTC	CASSQDHLADSSYEQYF
TRBJ2-1	TRBV4-1	NA	13	TRBD2	TGCGCCAGCAGCCAAGGGCTAGCGGGAGTTATGTTCTTC	CASSQGLAGVMFF
TRBJ1-4	TRBV29-1	NA	12	NA	TGCAGCGTCCGACAGAATCTGGAAAAACTGTTTTTT	CSVRQNLEKLFF
TRBJ1-6	TRBV27	NA	13	NA	TGTGCCAGCAGTTCCAGGGTAAATTCACCCCTCCACTTT	CASSSRVNSPLHF
TRBJ1-2	TRBV27	once	17	NA	TGTGCCAGCAGTTTATTTTTCAGCGCTACGGGAGACTATGGCTACACCTTC	CASSLFFSATGDYGYTF
TRBJ1-1	TRBV16	NA	16	TRBD1	TGTGCCAGCAGCCAAAGTATCGGAGGGGGCAAGATTGAAGCTTTCTTT	CASSQSIGGGKIEAFF
TRBJ2-1	TRBV7-6	NA	15	NA	TGTGCCAGCAGCTCATGGACTACGCGGGATGGTGAGCAGTTCTTC	CASSSWTTRDGEQFF
TRBJ2-2	TRBV11-3	few	16	NA	TGTGCCAGCAGCTCCTCCCCCGGGACTTACACCGGGGAGCTGTTTTTT	CASSSSPGTYTGELFF
TRBJ2-7	TRBV28	once	19	TRBD2	TGTGCCAGCAGTTTTAGGACAGGGGTGGGTGGACTAGCGGGGTACGAGCAGTACTTC	CASSFRTGVGGLAGYEQYF
TRBJ2-5	TRBV2	once	15	TRBD2	TGTGCCAGCAGTGATGGAGTCGGGGGGCAAGAGACCCAGTACTTC	CASSDGVGGQETQYF
TRBJ2-7	TRBV6-1	few	13	NA	TGTGCCAGCAGCGACAGGAACTCCTACGAGCAGTACTTC	CASSDRNSYEQYF
TRBJ2-1	TRBV15	NA	18	NA	TGTGCCACCAGCAGAGATCCAACGGAACTAGCAAGAGTTAATGAGCAGTTCTTC	CATSRDPTELARVNEQFF
TRBJ2-7	TRBV10-3	NA	12	NA	TGTGCCATCAGTCCTATTCTCTACGAGCAGTACTTC	CAISPILYEQYF
TRBJ1-4	TRBV6-6	NA	14	NA	TGTGCCAGCACCCCCAAAGGCGGGAGGGAAAAACTGTTTTTT	CASTPKGGREKLFF
TRBJ2-1	TRBV13	NA	13	TRBD1	TGTGCCAGCAGCCTAGACAGGGACAATGAGCAGTTCTTC	CASSLDRDNEQFF
TRBJ2-2	TRBV7-9	NA	16	TRBD2	TGTGCCAGCAGCTCCGGGACTACCCAGAACACCGGGGAGCTGTTTTTT	CASSSGTTQNTGELFF
TRBJ1-2	TRBV7-9	NA	12	NA	TGTGCCAGCAGCTTAGCGGAGGATGGCTACACCTTC	CASSLAEDGYTF
TRBJ2-7	TRBV6-6	few	13	NA	TGTGCCAGCAGTCCAGAATCCTTTTACGAGCAGTACTTC	CASSPESFYEQYF
TRBJ1-5	TRBV7-6	NA	14	NA	TGTGCCAGCAGCTTAGATTGGGGGCTGCAGCCCCAGCATTTT	CASSLDWGLQPQHF
TRBJ2-5	TRBV29-1	NA	15	NA	TGCAGCGTTGAAGATCCCGACAGGACCTCCTACAAGCAGTACTTC	CSVEDPDRTSYKQYF
TRBJ1-1	TRBV6-6	NA	15	NA	TGTGCCAGCAGCCCCGGGAACCAGGGGCGGACTGAAGCTTTCTTT	CASSPGNQGRTEAFF
TRBJ1-4	TRBV2	NA	15	NA	TGTGCCAGCAGCCGAACCCCGGTAGGGGATGAAAAACTGTTTTTT	CASSRTPVGDEKLFF